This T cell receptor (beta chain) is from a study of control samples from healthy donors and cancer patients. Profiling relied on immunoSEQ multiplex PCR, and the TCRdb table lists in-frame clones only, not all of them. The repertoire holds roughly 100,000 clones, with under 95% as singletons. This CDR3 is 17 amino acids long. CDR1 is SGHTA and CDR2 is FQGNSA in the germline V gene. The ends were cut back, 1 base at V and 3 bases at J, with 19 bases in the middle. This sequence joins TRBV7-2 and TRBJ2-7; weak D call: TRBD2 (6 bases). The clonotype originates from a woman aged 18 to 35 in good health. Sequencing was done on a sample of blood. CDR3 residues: CASSLGGVAVPLYEQYF. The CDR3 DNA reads TGTGCCAGCAGCTTAGGCGGGGTAGCCGTACCCCTCTACGAGCAGTACTTC.